Sequencing of this TCR beta chain was carried out in a study of cytotoxic CD8 clonotypes in ibrutinib-treated CLL. General study points: Sustained-remission and progressing patients diverged in sampling times.

Repertoires were generated with immunoSEQ multiplex PCR, while TCRdb's copy carries only in-frame clones and drops some. The table includes around 130,000 clones, around four fifths detected once. Details on this clone: Its antigen is not identified.

Trimming left V 4 bases short and J 0 bases short, with 10 bases between. The germline V gene has CDR1 MDHEN and CDR2 SYDVKM. The CDR3 totals 16 residues. Specimen: PBMCs, collected after 24 months of ibrutinib treatment. This receptor was obtained from a human donor with chronic lymphocytic leukemia. This chain connects TRBV28 to TRBJ2-6; no definite D call. CDR3 residues: CASSSYSSSGANVLTF. DNA for the CDR3: TGTGCCAGCAGTTCATACAGCTCCTCTGGGGCCAACGTCCTGACTTTC.